The sequence of this T cell receptor (beta chain) was determined in a study of molecular identifiers for immune sequencing clone quantification. Notes on the study in general: The share of molecules held by clones above 20 RNA copies was over 98% in effector cells and under 1% in naive cells.

CDR3 length: 13 residues. Germline V gene data show CDR1 as SEHNR and CDR2 as FQNEAQ (reference sequence). Trimming took 1 base from V and 4 from J, leaving 7 bases between them. For this clonotype: The antigen remains undetermined.

Previously reported methods and listed TCR primers produced the bulk TCR libraries. TCRdb ran MiXCR on the PCR reads and lists one entry per CDR3 protein. In the table there are 7,500 to 10,000 distinct CDR3 sequences, around 15% of which are singletons. When naive CD8 T cells were sorted, they were gated as CD8+CD4-CCR7+CD45RA+. The chain uses TRBV7-9 and TRBJ1-1; D is possibly TRBD1 (6 bases). Sequenced: naive CD8+ T cells from blood, with Jurkat cell RNA spiked in. Subset given: FACS-sorted CD8+CD4-CCR7+CD45RA+ naive T cells. The clonotype was recovered from a human donor in good health. Some libraries in this study had Jurkat cell RNA spiked in. The CDR3 spells CASSLEGGTEAFF. The CDR3 coding sequence is TGTGCCAGCAGCTTAGAAGGGGGCACTGAAGCTTTCTTT.